This entry concerns a single T cell receptor beta chain. The sample originates from a study of blood T cell repertoires in COVID-19. Germline trimming cut 4 bases from V and 1 base from J; bases unmatched to any gene: 4. CDR3 length equals 15 residues. The germline V gene encodes CDR1 SNHLY and CDR2 FYNNEI. Clinical histories supplied by participants themselves formed the basis of cohort assignment. Measured with immunoSEQ multiplex PCR; TCRdb has only the in-frame clones, and not every one. The sample lists some 260,000 clones, roughly four fifths seen once, with under 4.5% in the top ten. The clonotype was recovered from a man aged 25 to 45 with acute COVID-19. The sequenced sample was PBMCs or T cells enriched from blood (not recorded which). V gene TRBV2 combines with J gene TRBJ1-5; 7 nucleotides match TRBD1. The CDR3 sequence is CASSGGQASNQPQHF. DNA for the CDR3: TGTGCCAGCAGTGGAGGACAGGCAAGCAATCAGCCCCAGCATTTT. Drawing the rest from reference TRBV2 and TRBJ1-5, the complete variable domain is EPEVTQTPSHQVTQMGQEVILRCVPISNHLYFYWYRQILGQKVEFLVSFYNNEISEKSEIFDDQFSVERPDGSNFTLKIRSTKLEDSAMYFCASSGGQASNQPQHFGDGTRLSIL.